This TCR beta chain was obtained from a study of CD8+ T cells in alopecia areata. Study-level results: It was observed that many expanded lesional clones persisted in scalp and blood during tofacitinib.

Treatment indicated: oral pan-JAK inhibitor, 5-10 mg twice daily. Individuals with alopecia areata gave both lesional scalp punch biopsies and peripheral blood for collection. The sorting of PBMCs gave CD4+ and CD8+ T cells. With regard to this clone: The antigen remains unidentified.

Germline CDR1 reads LGHNA; CDR2 reads YNFKEQ. Trimming cost V 0 bases and J 1 base, with 16 bases left between them. The CDR3 is 19 amino acids. RNA was isolated and reverse transcribed to cDNA, the sequencing template. Only in-frame clones appear in the TCRdb table, and some are missing; sequencing was by immunoSEQ multiplex PCR. The sample has about 200,000 clones, 55% to 70% seen once. Sequenced here: CD4+ T cells sorted from blood, sampled at week 24, from a patient treated with tofacitinib. This rearrangement joins TRBV4-2 to TRBJ2-6; D possibly corresponds to TRBD1 (6 bases). This TCR was recovered from a human donor with alopecia areata. Written as DNA, the CDR3 is TGTGCCAGCAGCCAAGAGCAGGGGAGTCTGATGTCTGGGGCCAACGTCCTGACTTTC. It is translated as CASSQEQGSLMSGANVLTF.